Listed here is a single T cell receptor (beta chain). What it binds is not known. TCRdb re-called the reads with MiXCR, one entry per CDR3 protein. The sample carries under 500,000 distinct CDR3 sequences, about 44% recorded once. The data are from a study of T cell repertoires in cytomegalovirus infection. Study overall: CMV infection plus the matching HLA type was flagged by public TCR beta signatures. Study outcomes and limitations: What dominated the ex vivo response were HLA-C-restricted CMV-specific TCR beta clonotypes. Totalled public TCR beta family frequency picked out people who carried CMV plus the relevant HLA.

Looked up from germline, CDR1 is SGHAT and CDR2 is FQDESV (reference sequence). The V segment lost 5 bases and the J segment 8 bases; nucleotides outside the gene matches: 9. CDR3 length: 14 residues. The chain joins TRBV11-1 to TRBJ2-4; 7 positions match TRBD2. Specimen: cultured PBMCs, collected from culture after CMV antigen stimulation. The sequence was obtained from a human donor in good health (CMV status not recorded). Some clones in this sample may be carry-over from other donors' samples. CDR3 in DNA: TGTGCCAGCAGCATCGGGCCCCGGGGGGACATTCAGTACTTC. Amino acids: CASSIGPRGDIQYF.